A single sample gave rise to the 20 T cell receptor beta chains below, sequenced in a study of blood T cell repertoires in COVID-19. Repertoires were generated with immunoSEQ multiplex PCR, while TCRdb's copy carries only in-frame clones and drops some. The data show approximately 350,000 clones, roughly 90% seen once. The sample comprised peripheral blood. The receptors come from a woman aged 30 to 39 with COVID-19, enrolled during active disease.

The chain is built from TRBV11-2 and TRBJ1-4; TRBD1 aligns across 7 bases. V trimming: 5 bases; J trimming: 4 bases; junction bases outside the gene matches: 4. The CDR3 has 14 residues. CDR1 is SGHAT, CDR2 FQNNGV, per germline. Here the CDR3 DNA reads TGTGCCAGCAGCCAGGACAGGTATAATGAAAAACTGTTTTTT. Translation: CASSQDRYNEKLFF.

The rearrangement links TRBV4-1 to TRBJ1-2; 8 bases agree with TRBD1. V was pared by 4 bases and J by 2 bases, with 9 bases of the junction left unmatched. Germline values: CDR1 MGHRA, CDR2 YSYEKL. This CDR3 is built from 16 residues. CDR3 coding DNA: TGCGCCAGCAGCCCCGAGGGCAGGGGGCGGAACTATGGCTACACCTTC. It specifies CASSPEGRGRNYGYTF.

This clone was seen once. The V gene is TRBV5-1, the J gene TRBJ1-4; D gene ambiguous. The CDR3 covers 17 residues. Germline V CDR1 and CDR2: SGHRS, YFSETQ. Trimming removed 0 bases from V and 8 bases from J, with 20 bases in between. This CDR3 reads CASSLGGSGIRNEKLFF. As DNA, the CDR3 is TGCGCCAGCAGCTTGGGGGGATCCGGGATCCGAAACGAAAAACTGTTTTTT.

The genes are TRBV15 and TRBJ2-7; 7 nucleotides line up with TRBD1. The germline CDR1 and CDR2 sequences are LNHNV and YYDKDF (reference sequence). The CDR3 spans 15 residues. J was trimmed by 2 bases and V by 1 base; bases with no gene match: 5. This chain's CDR3 is CATSRVPGTAYEQYF. The CDR3 coding sequence is TGTGCCACCAGCAGAGTCCCGGGGACAGCCTACGAGCAGTACTTC.

V usage is TRBV2 and J usage is TRBJ2-3, with TRBD1 as a possible D gene (5 bases). Trimming left V 6 bases short and J 2 bases short, with 12 bases between. The CDR3 is made up of 14 amino acids. Germline CDR1 SNHLY, CDR2 FYNNEI. The CDR3 DNA sequence: TGTGCCAGCAGCCCCGCGACAGCCACAGATACGCAGTATTTT. Amino acids: CASSPATATDTQYF.

In this sample, this clone turned up once. The chain is built from TRBV5-4 and TRBJ2-7; 7 bases agree with TRBD1. The CDR3 spans 13 residues. Germline V gene data show CDR1 as SGHNT and CDR2 as YYREEE (reference sequence). The J segment lost 7 bases and the V segment lost 2 bases, leaving 6 bases of the junction unmatched. The DNA of the CDR3 is TGTGCCAGCAGCTTAGGGACAGCCGCTGAGCAGTACTTC. This encodes CASSLGTAAEQYF.

V gene TRBV10-3 combines with J gene TRBJ2-5; 7 positions match TRBD1. CDR1 ENHRY and CDR2 SYGVKD come from the germline V gene. The CDR3 has 14 amino acids. The J segment lost 2 bases and the V segment lost 1 base, leaving 1 base of the junction unmatched. The CDR3 DNA is TGTGCCATCAGTGAGTGGGGACAGCAAGAGACCCAGTACTTC. It codes for CAISEWGQQETQYF.

The chain is built from TRBV19 and TRBJ1-5; 7 bases fit TRBD1. Trimming at V came to 9 bases and at J to 5 bases, leaving 16 bases not matched to a gene. CDR3 length equals 16 residues. Per the germline V gene, CDR1 is LNHDA and CDR2 is SQIVND (reference sequence). In DNA, the CDR3 is TGTGCCAGCACAACCCACAGGGGCGTCATAGATCAGCCCCAGCATTTT. Translating gives CASTTHRGVIDQPQHF. Based on the CDR3 plus reference TRBV19 and TRBJ1-5, the full variable domain is DGGITQSPKYLFRKEGQNVTLSCEQNLNHDAMYWYRQDPGQGLRLIYYSQIVNDFQKGDIAEGYSVSREKKESFPLTVTSAQKNPTAFYLCASTTHRGVIDQPQHFGDGTRLSIL.

The gene calls are TRBV10-3 and TRBJ1-3, with D possibly being TRBD1 (5 bases). Germline V lookup: CDR1 ENHRY, CDR2 SYGVKD. The length of the CDR3 is 15 residues. V was clipped by 0 bases and J by 0 bases, with 6 bases between them. CDR3 coding DNA: TGTGCCATCAGTGAGTCGACAGACTCTGGAAACACCATATATTTT. Encoded protein: CAISESTDSGNTIYF.

The V call is TRBV2, the J call TRBJ1-2, with TRBD1 identical over 8 bases. Germline V gene lookup returns CDR1 SNHLY and CDR2 FYNNEI. V shed 4 bases, J shed 6 bases, and the junction held 10 bases outside the gene matches. The CDR3 spans 15 residues. The CDR3 bases are TGTGCCAGCAGTGCCCCGGACAGGGAGAATAATGGCTACACCTTC. Translating gives CASSAPDRENNGYTF.

The chain is built from TRBV7-6 and TRBJ1-2, with 10 bases matching TRBD1. The CDR3 totals 18 residues. Trimming cost V 5 bases and J 1 base; bases outside gene matches: 13. Germline V CDR1 and CDR2: SGHVS, FNYEAQ. The chain's CDR3 is CASSPDRGRVGGNYGYTF. The CDR3 DNA sequence: TGTGCCAGCAGCCCAGACAGGGGGCGAGTTGGTGGTAACTATGGCTACACCTTC.

This clone was picked up a small number of times. The CDR3 region is CASTARGNEKLFF. Written as DNA, the CDR3 is TGTGCCAGCACCGCTAGGGGGAATGAAAAACTGTTTTTT. This chain links TRBV12-3 or TRBV12-4 with TRBJ1-4; a weak D match, TRBD1 (6 bases). There are 13 residues in the CDR3. V was pared by 7 bases and J by 5 bases, with 11 bases between.

V gene TRBV30 combines with J gene TRBJ1-1; possible D gene TRBD1, 5 bases. The germline gives CDR1 GTSNPN, CDR2 SVGIG (reference sequence). Trimming took 8 bases from V and 1 from J, leaving 17 bases between them. The CDR3 is 14 residues long. DNA for the CDR3: TGTGCCACTACTGCGGGGGTAAGGAACACTGAAGCTTTCTTT. Translated: CATTAGVRNTEAFF. Combining the CDR3 with reference TRBV30 and TRBJ1-1 gives the whole variable domain SQTIHQWPATLVQPVGSPLSLECTVEGTSNPNLYWYRQAAGRGLQLLFYSVGIGQISSEVPQNLSASRPQDRQFILSSKKLLLSDSGFYLCATTAGVRNTEAFFGQGTRLTVV.

The chain is built from TRBV7-9 and TRBJ1-1, with no clear D. Trimming removed 1 base from V and 4 bases from J, with 10 bases in between. Germline-derived CDR1 and CDR2 are SEHNR and FQNEAQ (reference sequence). The CDR3 sequence is 14 residues long. The DNA of the CDR3 is TGTGCCAGCAGCTTAGGGCAAGTGGCCACTGAAGCTTTCTTT. Translation: CASSLGQVATEAFF.

The chain joins TRBV14 to TRBJ2-2, with TRBD1 as a possible D gene (6 bases). The CDR3 covers 16 residues. Germline-derived CDR1 and CDR2 are SGHDN and FVKESK. V dropped 3 bases and J dropped 7 bases, with 18 bases sitting between them. The CDR3 is CASSHVTGYRGGELFF. The CDR3 DNA reads as TGTGCCAGCAGCCACGTAACAGGGTACCGGGGCGGGGAGCTGTTTTTT.

This chain joins TRBV5-1 and TRBJ2-3; D is uncertain. V shed 1 base and J shed 0 bases, with 6 bases lying between them. The CDR3 covers 14 residues. Germline V lookup: CDR1 SGHRS, CDR2 YFSETQ. Here the CDR3 reads CASSLSSSTDTQYF. The CDR3 DNA reads as TGCGCCAGCAGCTTGTCTTCTAGCACAGATACGCAGTATTTT.

This chain links TRBV30 with TRBJ2-5, with a weak D call TRBD2 (6 bases). CDR1 is GTSNPN and CDR2 is SVGIG in the germline V gene (reference sequence). V was pared by 2 bases and J by 7 bases, with 17 bases between. The length of the CDR3 is 14 residues. CDR3: CAWSRASDSGTQYF. CDR3 bases: TGTGCCTGGAGTAGGGCTAGCGACTCCGGGACCCAGTACTTC.

The chain uses TRBV5-6 and TRBJ1-2; 8 nucleotides match TRBD1. This CDR3 region has 14 residues. Germline V lookup: CDR1 SGHDT, CDR2 YYEEEE. Germline trimming cut 4 bases from V and 4 bases from J; bases unmatched to any gene: 6. The DNA for the CDR3 is TGTGCCAGCAGCACCGGACAGGGCGGCTATGGCTACACCTTC. Translating it yields CASSTGQGGYGYTF.

V is TRBV21-1 and J is TRBJ2-7; the table's D gene call, TRBD1, was not cross checked with the DNA. TRBV21-1 is a pseudogene locus. The CDR3 totals 16 residues. CDR3 coding DNA: TGTGCCAGCAGTAAACCAGTGGGTGAAAAGGGGTACGAGCAGTACGTC. This gives the protein CASSKPVGEKGYEQYV.

The genes are TRBV14 and TRBJ2-5; TRBD1 matches at 8 bases. Germline V gives CDR1 SGHDN, CDR2 FVKESK. V trimming: 1 base; J trimming: 2 bases; junction bases outside the gene matches: 3. The length of the CDR3 is 15 residues. This CDR3 reads CASSQGTGWQETQYF. In DNA, the CDR3 is TGTGCCAGCAGCCAAGGGACAGGGTGGCAAGAGACCCAGTACTTC.